Listed here are 19 T cell receptor beta chains from one sample, sequenced in a study of CD8 T cells in Susac syndrome. Reverse transcription used about 0.45 to 1 ug RNA and random hexamers. TCRdb reanalysed the immunoSEQ multiplex PCR reads using MiXCR and keeps one entry per CDR3 protein. The sample contains about 90,000 distinct CDR3 sequences, approximately 96% of which appear only once. The sequencing sample was made of CD8+ T cells from PBMCs. These receptors all stem from a human donor with Susac syndrome.

The V call is TRBV24-1, the J call TRBJ2-3; D is undetermined. Germline CDR1 reads KGHDR; CDR2 reads SFDVKD. V gave up 3 bases and J gave up 0 bases, with 6 bases separating them. The CDR3 length is 14 residues. For the CDR3, the DNA is TGTGCCACCAGTGATGTGGACAGCACAGATACGCAGTATTTT. Its protein product is CATSDVDSTDTQYF.

V is TRBV30 and J is TRBJ1-2; 9 nucleotides match TRBD1. V dropped 2 bases and J dropped 4; count of bases not matched to a gene: 20. This CDR3 has 19 residues. Germline V gives CDR1 GTSNPN, CDR2 SVGIG (reference sequence). In DNA form, the CDR3 reads TGTGCCTGGAGTCAAAAACTTGCCGGGACAGGGTATGGTGGCTATGGCTACACCTTC. This codes for CAWSQKLAGTGYGGYGYTF.

The chain employs TRBV11-3 and TRBJ2-3, with D perhaps TRBD2 (7 bases). Germline loops: CDR1 SGHNT, CDR2 YENEEA. The length of the CDR3 is 18 residues. Trimming left V 0 bases short and J 2 bases short, with 18 bases between. CDR3 loop: CASSLDGLRGGATDTQYF. The CDR3 region has the DNA TGTGCCAGCAGCTTAGATGGTCTTCGAGGGGGGGCCACAGATACGCAGTATTTT.

This chain connects TRBV7-9 to TRBJ1-2; a possible D gene is TRBD1 (5 bases). The ends were cut back, 0 bases at V and 2 bases at J, with 10 bases in the middle. Germline CDR1 is SEHNR and CDR2 is FQNEAQ (reference sequence). The CDR3 has 15 residues. This CDR3 reads CASSLAGGTNYGYTF. The DNA for the CDR3 is TGTGCCAGCAGCTTAGCGGGGGGTACCAACTATGGCTACACCTTC.

V and J are TRBV6-2 or TRBV6-3 and TRBJ2-1, with D maybe TRBD2 (7 bases). Trimming stripped 6 bases from V and 8 bases from J, with 17 bases between. This CDR3 is 14 amino acids long. Germline V gene data show CDR1 as MNHEY and CDR2 as SVGEGT. This CDR3 is CASSQLGGLDEQFF. The DNA of the CDR3 is TGTGCCAGCAGCCAGCTCGGGGGGCTCGATGAGCAGTTCTTC.

The V call is TRBV7-2, the J call TRBJ2-7, with D uncertain. Germline assignment: CDR1 SGHTA and CDR2 FQGNSA. CDR3 size: 15 residues. V shed 1 base and J shed 0 bases, with 10 bases lying between them. CDR3 coding DNA: TGTGCCAGCAGCTTAGGGCTTGGCCTCTCCTACGAGCAGTACTTC. This translates into CASSLGLGLSYEQYF.

The V gene is TRBV30, the J gene TRBJ2-1, with TRBD2 matching over 12 bases. The CDR3 is 13 amino acids. Losses at the gene ends were 4 bases for V and 10 bases for J; bases not matched to a gene: 5. Germline V gene sequence: CDR1 GTSNPN, CDR2 SVGIG (reference sequence). The CDR3 loop is CAWTSGGAGEQFF. The CDR3 DNA follows: TGTGCCTGGACTAGCGGGGGGGCAGGGGAGCAGTTCTTC.

As DNA, the CDR3 is TGTGCCAGCAGTACTTTGACAGGGGGGGTCCGAGATGAGCAGTTCTTC. It encodes CASSTLTGGVRDEQFF. V and J are TRBV27 and TRBJ2-1; 9 nucleotides line up with TRBD1. This CDR3 comprises 16 residues. Germline trimming cut 5 bases from V and 8 bases from J; bases unmatched to any gene: 13. The germline V gene has CDR1 MNHEY and CDR2 SMNVEV (reference sequence).

This chain connects TRBV19 to TRBJ1-1, with D uncertain. The CDR3 runs to 11 residues. CDR1 is LNHDA, CDR2 SQIVND, per germline (reference sequence). V lost 7 bases to trimming and J lost 6 bases, with 9 bases between them. The CDR3 coding sequence is TGTGCCAGTATCAAAGGCGCTGAAGCTTTCTTT. Translating it yields CASIKGAEAFF.

The rearrangement links TRBV12-5 to TRBJ2-7; 7 nucleotides agree with TRBD2. Germline lookup yields CDR1 LGHNT and CDR2 FRNRAP. CDR3 length: 16 amino acids. J was trimmed by 2 bases and V by 0 bases; bases with no gene match: 7. CDR3 region: CASGLVRGVEAYEQYF. The CDR3 DNA is TGTGCTAGTGGTTTGGTTCGGGGGGTTGAGGCCTACGAGCAGTACTTC.

V gene TRBV30 combines with J gene TRBJ2-7; 7 bases agree with TRBD2. CDR3 length: 13 residues. Germline CDR1 is GTSNPN and CDR2 is SVGIG (reference sequence). The junction had 12 bases not matched to a gene; V was cut back by 6 bases and J by 7 bases. The CDR3 DNA reads TGTGCCTGTTCCCGGGGGGACCTGGGAGAGCAGTACTTC. It encodes CACSRGDLGEQYF.

J is TRBJ2-5 and V is TRBV5-1; D unclear. Between the trimmed V and J ends, which lost 3 bases and 5 bases, there was a span of 17 bases. Germline CDR1 reads SGHRS; CDR2 reads YFSETQ. This CDR3 spans 15 amino acids. CDR3 region: CASSSRLSGSETQYF. The CDR3, as DNA: TGCGCCAGCAGCTCCCGGCTGAGTGGTAGCGAGACCCAGTACTTC.

The rearrangement uses TRBV29-1 and TRBJ2-2; D gene ambiguous. The CDR3 sequence is 13 residues long. Looked up from germline, CDR1 is SQVTM and CDR2 is ANQGSEA. The chain's CDR3 is CTTIAENTGELFF. As DNA, the CDR3 is TGCACCACCATCGCGGAGAACACCGGGGAGCTGTTTTTT.

CDR3 protein: CSGGRSIGSEQYF. As DNA, the CDR3 is TGCAGCGGTGGCCGCTCTATCGGGTCCGAGCAGTACTTC. The chain uses TRBV29-1 and TRBJ2-7; D not resolved. The CDR3 totals 13 residues. V was shortened by 7 bases and J by 6 bases, with 19 bases between the two germline ends. The germline V gene has CDR1 SQVTM and CDR2 ANQGSEA.

The chain has TRBV20-1 and TRBJ1-1; 8 bases match TRBD1. The CDR3 has 15 residues. CDR1 is DFQATT, CDR2 SNEGSKA, per germline (reference sequence). The junction had 9 bases not matched to a gene; V was cut back by 0 bases and J by 6 bases. The DNA of the CDR3 is TGCAGTGCTAGAGATGTTCAGGGGGCGCACCCTGAAGCTTTCTTT. Amino acids: CSARDVQGAHPEAFF.

The chain joins TRBV12-3 or TRBV12-4 to TRBJ2-2, with D perhaps given as TRBD1 or TRBD2 (6 bases each). This CDR3 is built from 16 residues. Trimming left V 5 bases short and J 7 bases short, with 20 bases between. CDR3 DNA: TGTGCCAGCAGTCTACCCGGCTGGGGGGCCGACGGGGAGCTGTTTTTT. Protein: CASSLPGWGADGELFF.

The chain links TRBV12-3 or TRBV12-4 to TRBJ1-5; TRBD1 is a possible D gene (6 bases). Trimming stripped 6 bases from V and 3 bases from J, with 12 bases between. CDR3 length: 14 amino acids. CDR3 nucleotide sequence: TGTGCCAGCAGCCCTACAGGGTCCAATCAGCCCCAGCATTTT. The encoded protein is CASSPTGSNQPQHF.

V usage is TRBV6-1 and J usage is TRBJ1-2; no clear D gene. The CDR3 covers 11 residues. Trimming stripped 10 bases from V and 3 bases from J, with 9 bases between. In germline, CDR1 is MNHNS, CDR2 SASEGT. CDR3 in amino acids: CATGLDYGYTF. The CDR3 region has the DNA TGTGCCACCGGACTGGACTATGGCTACACCTTC.

The chain recombines TRBV30 with TRBJ1-1; D not certain. V was cut by 4 bases and J by 1 base, with 7 bases left in between. The CDR3 sequence is 12 residues long. Germline CDR1 reads GTSNPN; CDR2 reads SVGIG (reference sequence). For the CDR3, the DNA is TGTGCCTGGAAGCAAGGGAACACTGAAGCTTTCTTT. This encodes CAWKQGNTEAFF.